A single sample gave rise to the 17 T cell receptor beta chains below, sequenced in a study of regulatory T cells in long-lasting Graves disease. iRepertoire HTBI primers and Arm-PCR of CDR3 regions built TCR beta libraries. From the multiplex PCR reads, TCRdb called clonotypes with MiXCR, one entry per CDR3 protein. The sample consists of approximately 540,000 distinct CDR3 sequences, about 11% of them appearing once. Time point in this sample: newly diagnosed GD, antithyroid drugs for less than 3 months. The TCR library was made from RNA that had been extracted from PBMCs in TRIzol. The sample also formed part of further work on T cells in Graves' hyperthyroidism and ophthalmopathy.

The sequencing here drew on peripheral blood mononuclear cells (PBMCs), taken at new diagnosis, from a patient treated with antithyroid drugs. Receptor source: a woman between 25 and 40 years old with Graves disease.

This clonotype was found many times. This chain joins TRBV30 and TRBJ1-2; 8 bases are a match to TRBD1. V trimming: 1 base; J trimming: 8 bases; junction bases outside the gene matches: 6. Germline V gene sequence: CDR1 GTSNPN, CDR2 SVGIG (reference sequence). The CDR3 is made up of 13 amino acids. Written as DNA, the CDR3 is TGTGCCTGGAGTGCAGGGGGCGGCTCGGGCTACACCTTC. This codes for CAWSAGGGSGYTF.

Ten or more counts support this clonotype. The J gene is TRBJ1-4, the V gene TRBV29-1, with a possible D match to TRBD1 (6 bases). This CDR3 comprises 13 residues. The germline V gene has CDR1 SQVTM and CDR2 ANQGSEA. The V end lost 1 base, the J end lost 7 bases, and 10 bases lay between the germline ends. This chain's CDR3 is CSVEGGRGEKLFF. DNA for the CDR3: TGCAGCGTTGAAGGGGGGCGTGGTGAAAAACTGTTTTTT.

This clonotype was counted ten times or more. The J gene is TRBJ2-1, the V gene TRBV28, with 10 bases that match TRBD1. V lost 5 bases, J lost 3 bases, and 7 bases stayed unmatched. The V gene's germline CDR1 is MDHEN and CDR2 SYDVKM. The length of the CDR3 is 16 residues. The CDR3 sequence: CASSLAGTGVYNEQFF. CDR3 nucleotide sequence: TGTGCCAGCAGTCTGGCGGGGACAGGGGTCTACAATGAGCAGTTCTTC.

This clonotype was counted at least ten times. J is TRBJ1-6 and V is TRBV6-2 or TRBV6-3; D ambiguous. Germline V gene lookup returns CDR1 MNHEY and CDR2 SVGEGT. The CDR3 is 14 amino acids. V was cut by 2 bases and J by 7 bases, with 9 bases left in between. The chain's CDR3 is CASSYDGRNSPLHF. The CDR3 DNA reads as TGTGCCAGCAGTTACGACGGCAGGAATTCACCCCTCCACTTT.

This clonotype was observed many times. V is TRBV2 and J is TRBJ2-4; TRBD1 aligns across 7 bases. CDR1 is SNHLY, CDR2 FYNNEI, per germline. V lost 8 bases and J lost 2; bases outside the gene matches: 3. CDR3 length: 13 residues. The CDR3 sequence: CASEGASKNIQYF. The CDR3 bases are TGTGCCAGCGAGGGGGCTTCCAAAAACATTCAGTACTTC.

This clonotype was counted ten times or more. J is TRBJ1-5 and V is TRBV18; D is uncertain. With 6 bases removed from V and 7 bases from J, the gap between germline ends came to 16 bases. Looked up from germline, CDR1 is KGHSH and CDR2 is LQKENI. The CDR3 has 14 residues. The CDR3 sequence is CASSPGLQRQPQHF. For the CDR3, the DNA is TGTGCCAGCTCGCCGGGGTTGCAACGGCAGCCCCAGCATTTT.

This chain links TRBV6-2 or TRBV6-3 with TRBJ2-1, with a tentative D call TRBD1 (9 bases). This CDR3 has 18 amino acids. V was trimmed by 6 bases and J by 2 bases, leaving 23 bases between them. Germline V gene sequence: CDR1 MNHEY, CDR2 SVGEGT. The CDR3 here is CASRNSGGGTGTYNEQFF. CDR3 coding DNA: TGTGCCAGCAGGAACTCCGGGGGGGGGACAGGGACCTACAATGAGCAGTTCTTC.

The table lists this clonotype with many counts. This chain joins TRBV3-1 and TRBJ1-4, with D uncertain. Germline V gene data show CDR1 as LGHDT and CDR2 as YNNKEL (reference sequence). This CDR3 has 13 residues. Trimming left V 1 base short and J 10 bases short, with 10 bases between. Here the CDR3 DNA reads TGTGCCAGCAGCCAAGGGACGGAGGGAAAACTGTTTTTT. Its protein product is CASSQGTEGKLFF.

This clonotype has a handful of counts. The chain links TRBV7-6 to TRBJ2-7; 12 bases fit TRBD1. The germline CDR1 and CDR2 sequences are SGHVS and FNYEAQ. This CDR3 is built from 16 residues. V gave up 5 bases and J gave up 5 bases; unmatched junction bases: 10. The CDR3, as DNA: TGTGCCAGCAGCGTGCCCACCGGGACAGGGGGCAACGAGCAGTACTTC. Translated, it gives CASSVPTGTGGNEQYF.

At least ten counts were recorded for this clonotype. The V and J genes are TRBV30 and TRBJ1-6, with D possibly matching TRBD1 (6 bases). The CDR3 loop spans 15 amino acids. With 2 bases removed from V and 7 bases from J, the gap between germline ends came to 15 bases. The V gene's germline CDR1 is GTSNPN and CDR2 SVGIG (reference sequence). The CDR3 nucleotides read TGTGCCTGGAGTCCAACCTCAACAGGGAATTCACCCCTCCACTTT. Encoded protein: CAWSPTSTGNSPLHF.

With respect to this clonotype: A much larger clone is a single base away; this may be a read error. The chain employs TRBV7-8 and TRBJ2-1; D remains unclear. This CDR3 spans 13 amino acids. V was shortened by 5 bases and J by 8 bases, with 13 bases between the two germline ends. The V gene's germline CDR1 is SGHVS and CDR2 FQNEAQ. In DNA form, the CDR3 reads TGTGCCAGCAGCGGACCTTGGGTCGATGAGCAGTTCTTC. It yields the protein CASSGPWVDEQFF.

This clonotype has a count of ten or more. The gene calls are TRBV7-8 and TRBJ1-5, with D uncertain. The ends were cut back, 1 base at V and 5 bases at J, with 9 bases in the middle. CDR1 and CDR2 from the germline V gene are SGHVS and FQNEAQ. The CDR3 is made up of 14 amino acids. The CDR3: CASSLVKSYQPQHF. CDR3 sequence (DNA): TGTGCCAGCAGCTTAGTAAAGTCCTATCAGCCCCAGCATTTT.

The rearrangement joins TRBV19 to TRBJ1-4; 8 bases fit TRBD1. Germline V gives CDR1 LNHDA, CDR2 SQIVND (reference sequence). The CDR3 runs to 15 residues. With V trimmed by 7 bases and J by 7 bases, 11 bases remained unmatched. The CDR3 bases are TGTGCCAGTACCGAATCCGGGACAGGTGCTGAAAAACTGTTTTTT. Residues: CASTESGTGAEKLFF. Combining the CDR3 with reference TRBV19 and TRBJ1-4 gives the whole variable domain DGGITQSPKYLFRKEGQNVTLSCEQNLNHDAMYWYRQDPGQGLRLIYYSQIVNDFQKGDIAEGYSVSREKKESFPLTVTSAQKNPTAFYLCASTESGTGAEKLFFGSGTQLSVL.

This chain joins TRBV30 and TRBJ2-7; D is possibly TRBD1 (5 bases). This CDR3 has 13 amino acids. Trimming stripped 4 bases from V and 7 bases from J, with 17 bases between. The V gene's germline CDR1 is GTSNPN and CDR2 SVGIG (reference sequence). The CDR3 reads CAWTPAQGEEQYF. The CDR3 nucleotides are TGTGCCTGGACGCCGGCCCAGGGCGAGGAGCAGTACTTC.

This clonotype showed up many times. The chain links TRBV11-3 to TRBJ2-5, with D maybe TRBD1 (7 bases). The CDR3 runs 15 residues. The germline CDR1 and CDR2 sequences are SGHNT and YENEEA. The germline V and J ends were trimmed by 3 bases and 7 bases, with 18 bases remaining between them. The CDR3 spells CASSLGQPLGGTQYF. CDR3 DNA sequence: TGTGCCAGCAGCTTGGGACAGCCGCTCGGGGGGACCCAGTACTTC. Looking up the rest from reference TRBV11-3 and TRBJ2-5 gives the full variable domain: EAGVVQSPRYKIIEKKQPVAFWCNPISGHNTLYWYLQNLGQGPELLIRYENEEAVDDSQLPKDRFSAERLKGVDSTLKIQPAELGDSAVYLCASSLGQPLGGTQYFGPGTRLLVL.

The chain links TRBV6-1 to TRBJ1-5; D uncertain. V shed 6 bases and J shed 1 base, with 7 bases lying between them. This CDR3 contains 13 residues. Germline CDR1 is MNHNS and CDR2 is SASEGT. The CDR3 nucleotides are TGTGCCAGCAGGCCGGGGAGCAATCAGCCCCAGCATTTT. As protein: CASRPGSNQPQHF.

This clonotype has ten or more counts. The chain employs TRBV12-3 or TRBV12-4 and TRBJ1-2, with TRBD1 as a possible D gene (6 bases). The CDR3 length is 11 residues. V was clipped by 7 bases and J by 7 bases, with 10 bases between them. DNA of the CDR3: TGTGCCAGCAACCTGGACAGTGGCTACACCTTC. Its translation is CASNLDSGYTF.